Presented here are 23 T cell receptor beta chains from one specimen sequenced in a study of blood T cell repertoires in COVID-19. Libraries were prepared by immunoSEQ multiplex PCR; TCRdb keeps only in-frame clonotypes and omits some of them. The sample carries about 130,000 clones, around 81% recorded once. The sample was peripheral blood. The origin of the receptors is a young man with COVID-19, enrolled during active disease.

The rearrangement joins TRBV18 to TRBJ2-5; 8 positions match TRBD2. V dropped 4 bases and J dropped 5; count of bases not matched to a gene: 3. The V gene's germline CDR1 is KGHSH and CDR2 LQKENI. The CDR3 totals 13 residues. The CDR3 nucleotides read TGTGCCAGCTCACTCCAGCGGGAGGAGACCCAGTACTTC. Residues: CASSLQREETQYF.

This sequence joins TRBV7-9 and TRBJ2-5; D is possibly TRBD2 (7 bases). Trimming removed 1 base from V and 1 base from J, with 13 bases in between. Germline V gives CDR1 SEHNR, CDR2 FQNEAQ (reference sequence). The CDR3 loop spans 16 amino acids. CDR3 residues: CASSLVRGGPQETQYF. The CDR3 DNA is TGTGCCAGCAGCTTAGTTAGGGGGGGACCCCAAGAGACCCAGTACTTC. The full variable domain, completed using reference TRBV7-9 and TRBJ2-5, is DTGVSQNPRHKITKRGQNVTFRCDPISEHNRLYWYRQTLGQGPEFLTYFQNEAQLEKSRLLSDRFSAERPKGSFSTLEIQRTEQGDSAMYLCASSLVRGGPQETQYFGPGTRLLVL.

This clone appeared a few times. The chain joins TRBV28 to TRBJ1-2, with unresolved D. Germline V lookup: CDR1 MDHEN, CDR2 SYDVKM. V lost 6 bases to trimming and J lost 4 bases, with 18 bases between them. The CDR3 loop spans 15 amino acids. DNA of the CDR3: TGTGCCAGCAGCCCAAGGACTTTCGCGGTCTATGGCTACACCTTC. It encodes CASSPRTFAVYGYTF.

The V call is TRBV24-1, the J call TRBJ2-6; D is possibly TRBD2 (6 bases). This CDR3 has 16 amino acids. Germline V gene sequence: CDR1 KGHDR, CDR2 SFDVKD. The ends were cut back, 3 bases at V and 0 bases at J, with 8 bases in the middle. The chain's CDR3 is CATSDGTGSGANVLTF. The CDR3, as DNA: TGTGCCACCAGTGATGGGACTGGCTCTGGGGCCAACGTCCTGACTTTC.

This clone was counted a single time. V usage is TRBV9 and J usage is TRBJ1-2; D not certain. The V gene lost 3 bases and the J gene lost 6 bases, with 9 bases spanning the gap. Germline assignment: CDR1 SGDLS and CDR2 YYNGEE. The CDR3 is made up of 12 amino acids. This CDR3 is CASSEGGDGYTF. CDR3 in DNA: TGTGCCAGCAGCGAGGGAGGCGATGGCTACACCTTC. Full variable domain (rest looked up from reference TRBV9 and TRBJ1-2): DSGVTQTPKHLITATGQRVTLRCSPRSGDLSVYWYQQSLDQGLQFLIQYYNGEERAKGNILERFSAQQFPDLHSELNLSSLELGDSALYFCASSEGGDGYTFGSGTRLTVV.

V and J are TRBV27 and TRBJ1-5, with 12 bases matching TRBD1. Per the germline V gene, CDR1 is MNHEY and CDR2 is SMNVEV (reference sequence). V was pared by 9 bases and J by 2 bases, with 2 bases of the junction left unmatched. The CDR3 runs 14 residues. Here the CDR3 reads CARGTGGGNQPQHF. The CDR3 DNA reads as TGTGCCAGAGGGACAGGGGGCGGCAATCAGCCCCAGCATTTT.

This clone came up once. The rearrangement joins TRBV12-3 or TRBV12-4 to TRBJ1-2; D might be TRBD1 (6 bases). The V gene lost 3 bases and the J gene lost 4 bases, with 9 bases spanning the gap. The length of the CDR3 is 13 residues. The CDR3 loop is CASSLVRGYGYTF. CDR3 DNA sequence: TGTGCCAGCAGTTTGGTCAGGGGCTATGGCTACACCTTC.

The chain combines TRBV6-2 or TRBV6-3 with TRBJ2-7; possible D gene TRBD2, 6 bases. The CDR3 has 16 residues. The V gene's germline CDR1 is MNHEY and CDR2 SVGEGT. Trimming shortened V by 2 bases and J by 0 bases, and 14 bases separated the two germline ends. This CDR3 reads CASSYTPGTYSYEQYF. In DNA form, the CDR3 reads TGTGCCAGCAGTTACACCCCCGGGACTTACTCCTACGAGCAGTACTTC.

The rearrangement uses TRBV12-3 or TRBV12-4 and TRBJ2-3; weak D call: TRBD1 (5 bases). Between the trimmed V and J ends, which lost 4 bases and 10 bases, there was a span of 12 bases. The CDR3 contains 12 residues. The CDR3 region is CASSYRQIPQYF. CDR3 DNA sequence: TGTGCCAGCAGTTACCGACAGATCCCGCAGTATTTT.

The rearrangement joins TRBV6-6 to TRBJ2-1; TRBD1 might be the D (6 bases). CDR1 and CDR2 from the germline V gene are MNHNY and SVGAGI (reference sequence). This CDR3 is 13 amino acids long. With 10 bases removed from V and 1 base from J, the gap between germline ends came to 11 bases. Here the CDR3 DNA reads TGTGCCACCCAACAGGGTTCCTACAATGAGCAGTTCTTC. Protein sequence: CATQQGSYNEQFF.

Only a few counts were recorded for this clone. The chain's CDR3 is CASSLGTGLMEQFF. DNA of the CDR3: TGCGCCAGCAGCCTTGGGACAGGGCTTATGGAGCAGTTCTTC. The chain has TRBV5-1 and TRBJ2-1; TRBD1 matches at 9 bases. This CDR3 spans 14 amino acids. V shed 4 bases, J shed 10 bases, and the junction held 9 bases outside the gene matches. Germline lookup yields CDR1 SGHRS and CDR2 YFSETQ.

The J gene is TRBJ2-1, the V gene TRBV11-3; TRBD2 agrees at 13 bases. The CDR3 sequence is 16 residues long. V trimming: 7 bases; J trimming: 6 bases; junction bases outside the gene matches: 9. Germline CDR1 and CDR2: SGHNT and YENEEA. The chain's CDR3 is CASTDRLAGGPNEQFF. As DNA, the CDR3 is TGTGCCAGCACCGACCGACTAGCGGGGGGCCCCAATGAGCAGTTCTTC.

The V and J genes are TRBV5-1 and TRBJ1-1, with TRBD1 as a possible D gene (5 bases). Germline V gene sequence: CDR1 SGHRS, CDR2 YFSETQ. This CDR3 is 14 amino acids long. V was shortened by 2 bases and J by 6 bases, with 14 bases between the two germline ends. In nucleotides, the CDR3 is TGCGCCAGCAGCTTAAGGGGCACTGGGTCTGAAGCTTTCTTT. Its protein product is CASSLRGTGSEAFF.

V usage is TRBV6-5 and J usage is TRBJ1-5, with D tentatively TRBD1 (6 bases). Germline values: CDR1 MNHEY, CDR2 SVGAGI. The CDR3 has 14 residues. Between the trimmed V and J ends, which lost 4 bases and 4 bases, there was a span of 11 bases. The CDR3 loop is CASSLWTENQPQHF. CDR3 DNA sequence: TGTGCCAGCAGTTTATGGACAGAGAATCAGCCCCAGCATTTT.

The J gene is TRBJ2-3, the V gene TRBV11-1; the D gene is possibly TRBD1 (7 bases). The CDR3 covers 15 residues. Looked up from germline, CDR1 is SGHAT and CDR2 is FQDESV (reference sequence). Trimming removed 5 bases from V and 2 bases from J, with 14 bases in between. DNA for the CDR3: TGTGCCAGCAGCCAACAGGGGACTTACACAGATACGCAGTATTTT. It yields the protein CASSQQGTYTDTQYF.

The chain uses TRBV4-1 and TRBJ2-7; 7 bases align to TRBD1. The CDR3 is 17 residues long. V shed 1 base, J shed 5 bases, and the junction held 14 bases outside the gene matches. CDR1 and CDR2 (germline): MGHRA, YSYEKL. The CDR3 region has the DNA TGCGCCAGCAGCCAAGGAAAAGGGATCGGGACAGTCAACGAGCAGTACTTC. Its translation is CASSQGKGIGTVNEQYF.

This sequence joins TRBV28 and TRBJ1-4, with D perhaps matching TRBD1 (6 bases). The CDR3 totals 13 residues. Germline CDR1 is MDHEN and CDR2 is SYDVKM. The V end was cut by 6 bases, the J end by 6 bases, with 11 bases between. The CDR3: CASRWTEYEKLFF. As DNA, the CDR3 is TGTGCCAGCAGGTGGACAGAGTATGAAAAACTGTTTTTT.

Comment on this clone: Other DNA sequences in this sample translate to the same CDR3. The rearrangement links TRBV7-9 to TRBJ1-5, with D maybe TRBD1 (6 bases). This CDR3 region has 14 residues. The germline CDR1 and CDR2 sequences are SEHNR and FQNEAQ (reference sequence). Trimming shortened V by 4 bases and J by 3 bases, and 10 bases separated the two germline ends. The CDR3 DNA follows: TGTGCCAGCAGCTCGGGGGGCTCCAATCAGCCCCAGCATTTT. This gives the protein CASSSGGSNQPQHF.

This chain connects TRBV12-3 or TRBV12-4 to TRBJ1-5; 7 bases fit TRBD1. J was trimmed by 7 bases and V by 4 bases; bases with no gene match: 4. The CDR3 loop spans 13 amino acids. DNA for the CDR3: TGTGCCAGCAGTTCGACAGGGAACCAGCCCCAGCATTTT. It is translated as CASSSTGNQPQHF.

The chain carries TRBV4-1 and TRBJ2-7, with D possibly being TRBD2 (5 bases). The CDR3 length is 17 residues. Deletions cut 4 bases from V and 2 bases from J, with 21 bases between. CDR1 MGHRA and CDR2 YSYEKL come from the germline V gene. DNA of the CDR3: TGCGCCAGCAGCCGTAGCACGGCGAGCGGACGACCCTACGAGCAGTACTTC. This gives the protein CASSRSTASGRPYEQYF.

The chain is built from TRBV19 and TRBJ2-3; D may be TRBD1 (5 bases). The V and J ends lost 6 bases and 7 bases respectively, with 14 bases between them. The CDR3 is made up of 13 amino acids. Germline V CDR1 and CDR2: LNHDA, SQIVND (reference sequence). CDR3 amino acids: CASSQLDRHTQYF. In DNA form, the CDR3 reads TGTGCCAGTAGCCAACTCGACAGACATACGCAGTATTTT.

The chain's CDR3 is CASSGAWEDSYNEQFF. CDR3 sequence (DNA): TGTGCCAGCAGTGGAGCTTGGGAGGACTCCTACAATGAGCAGTTCTTC. This chain links TRBV6-1 with TRBJ2-1; TRBD2 is a possible D gene (6 bases). The V gene's germline CDR1 is MNHNS and CDR2 SASEGT. The CDR3 extends over 16 amino acids. V was pared by 4 bases and J by 0 bases, with 13 bases between.

The V call is TRBV16, the J call TRBJ1-5; D is uncertain. Deletions cut 0 bases from V and 2 bases from J, with 14 bases between. Germline V CDR1 and CDR2: KGHSY, FQNENV. The CDR3 extends over 17 amino acids. The CDR3 loop is CASSQSFARGGNQPQHF. As DNA, the CDR3 is TGTGCCAGCAGCCAATCTTTTGCACGAGGAGGCAATCAGCCCCAGCATTTT.